This TCR beta chain was sequenced during a study of cytomegalovirus exposure and HLA in healthy donors. Study-wide results and limits: It was approximately 160 TCR beta chains that were listed as cytomegalovirus-associated.

Each donor's status was that of a healthy bone marrow donor. Each donor was nominally healthy when sampled (though unrecorded immune exposures were likely). Researchers ran the PCR with 60 Vbeta and 13 Jbeta primers. Some clones are missing from TCRdb's copy, which holds only in-frame ones; the method was immunoSEQ multiplex PCR. The sample shows 65,000 or so clones, 62% of them seen only once. J lost 5 bases, V lost 5 bases, and 2 bases had no gene match. Per the germline V gene, CDR1 is LNHDA and CDR2 is SQIVND (reference sequence). The CDR3 runs to 12 residues. This clone was counted between two and nine times. Its cognate antigen is unknown.

The J gene is TRBJ1-2, the V gene TRBV19, with TRBD1 matching over 7 bases. Sample: PBMCs. The TCR originated in a young man in good health and CMV-seronegative. CDR3 protein: CASSAGQYGYTF. CDR3 DNA sequence: TGTGCCAGTAGTGCGGGACAGTATGGCTACACCTTC.